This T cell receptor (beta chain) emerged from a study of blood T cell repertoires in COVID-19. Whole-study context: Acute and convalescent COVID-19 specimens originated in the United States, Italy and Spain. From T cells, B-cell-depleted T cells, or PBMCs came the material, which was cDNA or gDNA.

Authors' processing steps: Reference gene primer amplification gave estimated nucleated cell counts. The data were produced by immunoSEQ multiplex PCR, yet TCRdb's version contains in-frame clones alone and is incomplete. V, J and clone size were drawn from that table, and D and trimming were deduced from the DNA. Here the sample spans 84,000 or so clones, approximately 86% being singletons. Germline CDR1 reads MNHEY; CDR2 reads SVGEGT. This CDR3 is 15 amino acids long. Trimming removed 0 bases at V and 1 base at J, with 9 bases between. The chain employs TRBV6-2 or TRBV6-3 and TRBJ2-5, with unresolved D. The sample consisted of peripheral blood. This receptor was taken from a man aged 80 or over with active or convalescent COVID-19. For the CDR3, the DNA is TGTGCCAGCAGTTACTCGGTGAGAGGCCAAGAGACCCAGTACTTC. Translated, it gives CASSYSVRGQETQYF.